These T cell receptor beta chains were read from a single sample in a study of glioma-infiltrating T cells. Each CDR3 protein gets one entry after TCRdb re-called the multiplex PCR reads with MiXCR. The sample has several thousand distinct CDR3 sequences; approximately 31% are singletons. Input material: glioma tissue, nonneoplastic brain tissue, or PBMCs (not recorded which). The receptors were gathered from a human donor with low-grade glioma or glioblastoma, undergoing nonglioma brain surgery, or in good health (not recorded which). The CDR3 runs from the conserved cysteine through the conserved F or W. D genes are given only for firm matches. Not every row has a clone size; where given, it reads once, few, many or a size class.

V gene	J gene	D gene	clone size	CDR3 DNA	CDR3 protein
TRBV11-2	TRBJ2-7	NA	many	TGTGCCAGCAGCTTAGTTGGTGGGGTGCACGAGCAGTACTTC	CASSLVGGVHEQYF
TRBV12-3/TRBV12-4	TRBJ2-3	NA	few	TGTGCCAGCAGGCTACCATACGTAGGTACCGAGCCAGATACGCAGTATTTT	CASRLPYVGTEPDTQYF
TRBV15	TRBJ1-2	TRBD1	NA	TGTGCCACCAGCAGCCGCGGACAGGGAGCTAACTATGGCTACACCTTC	CATSSRGQGANYGYTF
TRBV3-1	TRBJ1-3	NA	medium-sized	TGTGCCAGCAGCCAAGAAGGGCCACCGCCAGGAAACACCATATATTTT	CASSQEGPPPGNTIYF
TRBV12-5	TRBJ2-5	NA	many	TGTGCTAGTGGTTGGGAAGAGACCCAGTACTTC	CASGWEETQYF
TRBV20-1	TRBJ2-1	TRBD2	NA	TGCAGTGCCCAAGAAGGACTAGCGGGCTGGAGTAGCTCCTACAATGAGCAGTTCTTC	CSAQEGLAGWSSSYNEQFF
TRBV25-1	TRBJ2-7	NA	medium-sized	TGTGCCAGCGCCCGCGGGTACGAGCAGTACTTC	CASARGYEQYF
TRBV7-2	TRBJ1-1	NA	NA	TGTGCCAGCAGTTCGGGATGGGCTGAAGCTTCCTTT	CASSSGWAEASF
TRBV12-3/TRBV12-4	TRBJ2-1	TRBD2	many	TGTGCCAGCAGCGCGGGGGTAAATGAGCAGTTCTTC	CASSAGVNEQFF
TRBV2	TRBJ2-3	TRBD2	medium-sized	TGTGCCAGCAGTGAGAGAACTAGCGGGGGCACAGATACGCAGTATTTT	CASSERTSGGTDTQYF
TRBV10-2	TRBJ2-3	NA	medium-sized	TGCGCCAGCAGTGTGGGCGCAGATACGCAGTATTTT	CASSVGADTQYF
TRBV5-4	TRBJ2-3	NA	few	TGTGCCAGCAGCTACAAGACAACCACAGATACGCAGTATTTT	CASSYKTTTDTQYF
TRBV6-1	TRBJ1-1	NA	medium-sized	TGTGCCAGCAGTTTATGGGGGCCATTAAACACTGAAGCTTTCTTT	CASSLWGPLNTEAFF
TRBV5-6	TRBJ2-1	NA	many	TGTGCCAGCAGCTTATCCGCATTCAATGAGCAGTTCTTC	CASSLSAFNEQFF
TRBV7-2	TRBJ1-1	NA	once	TGTGCCAGCAGCCCCCGGACTTTCGGGCTAAAGATGAACATTGAAGCCTTCTTT	CASSPRTFGLKMNIEAFF
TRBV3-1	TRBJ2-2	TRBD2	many	TGTGCCAGCAGCCAGGGACTACAAAGCGGGGAGCTGTTTTTT	CASSQGLQSGELFF
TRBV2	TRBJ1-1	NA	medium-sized	TGTGCCAGCAGTGAAAGCCAGACAGTACCTTTGGCTTTCTTT	CASSESQTVPLAFF
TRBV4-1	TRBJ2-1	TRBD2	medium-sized	TGCGCCAGCAGTCCCGCTAGCGGGGGGGCATACAATGAGCAGTTCTTC	CASSPASGGAYNEQFF
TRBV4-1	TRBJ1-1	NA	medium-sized	TGCGCCAGCAGCCAACCGGAAAGGAGATTTAACACTGAAGCTTTCTTT	CASSQPERRFNTEAFF
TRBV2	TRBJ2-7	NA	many	TGTGCCAGCAGTCGTCTTTCTTCAGGGTTCGACGAGCAGTACTTC	CASSRLSSGFDEQYF
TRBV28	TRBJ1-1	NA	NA	TGTGCCAGCAGTTTTGACGACCATGCTCCTGAAGCTTTCTTT	CASSFDDHAPEAFF
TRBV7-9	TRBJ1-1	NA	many	TGTGCCAGCAGCTTACCAATGGGCGGGGGGTCAAACACTGAAGCTTTCTTT	CASSLPMGGGSNTEAFF
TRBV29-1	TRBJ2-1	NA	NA	TGCACCGTTGAAGGATGGCAGGGCAATGAGCAGTTCTTC	CTVEGWQGNEQFF
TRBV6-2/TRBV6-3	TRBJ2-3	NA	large	TGTGCCAGCAGTGGCTTTAACACGGAGAGCACAGATACGCAGTATTTT	CASSGFNTESTDTQYF
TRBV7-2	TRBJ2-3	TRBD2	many	TGTGCCAGCAGCTTAGAGCGGGAGGGAGTTAGCGGGGGGGTGCCAGATACGCAGTATTTT	CASSLEREGVSGGVPDTQYF